A selection of T cell receptor beta chains follows, all from one sample in a study of cytomegalovirus exposure and HLA in healthy donors. Clones were read by immunoSEQ multiplex PCR, and TCRdb kept only the in-frame ones, dropping some. In the table there are some 130,000 clones, 75% to 90% of which are singletons. Sample: PBMCs. The receptors were sampled from a male donor in good health and CMV-seronegative. The CDR3 runs from the conserved cysteine through the conserved F or W. A D gene is named only where the DNA matches it firmly. Clone size is stated in some rows and not others, as once, few, many or a class when expanded.

abundance,d_gene,j_gene,v_gene,CDR3nt,CDR3aa
.,.,TRBJ2-3,TRBV4-2,TGTGCCAGCAGCCTTGCTATGGGCACAGATACGCAGTATTTT,CASSLAMGTDTQYF
.,.,TRBJ1-5,TRBV15,TGTGCCACCAGCAGGCGGGTGTCTCAGCCCCAGCATTTT,CATSRRVSQPQHF
.,TRBD2,TRBJ2-5,TRBV5-4,TGTGCCAGCAGCTTGGGTTCTAGCGGTGGGAAAGAGACCCAGTACTTC,CASSLGSSGGKETQYF
few,.,TRBJ1-6,TRBV5-1,TGCGCCAGCAGCTTGGCCAGCTATAATTCACCCCTCCACTTT,CASSLASYNSPLHF
.,.,TRBJ1-2,TRBV28,TGTGCCAGCAGTTTATACGGTGGTCTGGGCTACACCTTC,CASSLYGGLGYTF
.,.,TRBJ2-4,TRBV5-4,TGTGCCAGCAGCAGCCACCAGGTAGCCAAAAACATTCAGTACTTC,CASSSHQVAKNIQYF
.,TRBD2,TRBJ2-1,TRBV27,TGTGCCAGCACCGGACTAGCGGGGGTCAATGAGCAGTTCTTC,CASTGLAGVNEQFF
few,TRBD1,TRBJ2-5,TRBV7-9,TGTGCCAGCAGCCTCCGACAGGGGGCGAATGAGACCCAGTACTTC,CASSLRQGANETQYF
few,TRBD1,TRBJ2-7,TRBV5-1,TGCGCCAGCAGCGCCGGGACAGGGGTTTACGAGCAGTACTTC,CASSAGTGVYEQYF
.,.,TRBJ2-6,TRBV19,TGTGCCAGTGACGAAGGTGTAAATGGGGCCAACGGCCTGACTTTC,CASDEGVNGANGLTF
.,.,TRBJ1-5,TRBV4-1,TGCGCCAGCAGCCAAGGTCAGTCAGATCAGCCCCAGCATTTT,CASSQGQSDQPQHF
.,TRBD1,TRBJ2-4,TRBV11-2,TGTGCCAGCAGCCCAGACAGGGTAAACATTCAGTACTTC,CASSPDRVNIQYF
.,TRBD2,TRBJ2-7,TRBV5-1,TGCGCCAGCAGCTTTCCAGCGGGAGCCCACGAGCAGTACTTC,CASSFPAGAHEQYF
.,.,TRBJ2-1,TRBV4-2,TGTGCCAGCAGCCAAGCCGGTGGGGCCATGTACAATGAGCAGTTCTTC,CASSQAGGAMYNEQFF
.,.,TRBJ2-1,TRBV5-6,TGTGCCAGCAGCTTTGAGCGGGCGGGCCGCTTTTTGAATGAGCAGTTCTTC,CASSFERAGRFLNEQFF
.,.,TRBJ2-1,TRBV9,TGTGCCAGCAGCGTCTTAGGAGGGGACAGCTCCTACAATGAGCAGTTCTTC,CASSVLGGDSSYNEQFF